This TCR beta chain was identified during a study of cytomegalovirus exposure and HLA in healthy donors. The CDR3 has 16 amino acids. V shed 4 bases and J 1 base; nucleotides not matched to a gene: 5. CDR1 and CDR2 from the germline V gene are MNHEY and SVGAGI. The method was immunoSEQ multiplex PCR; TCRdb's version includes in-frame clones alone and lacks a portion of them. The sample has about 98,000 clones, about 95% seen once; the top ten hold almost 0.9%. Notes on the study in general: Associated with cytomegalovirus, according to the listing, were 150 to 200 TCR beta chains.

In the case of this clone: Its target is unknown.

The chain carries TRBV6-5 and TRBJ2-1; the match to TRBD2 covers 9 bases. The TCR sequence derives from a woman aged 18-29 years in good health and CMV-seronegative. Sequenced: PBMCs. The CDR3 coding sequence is TGTGCCAGCAGTTCGATGACTAGCGGTTCCTACAATGAGCAGTTCTTC. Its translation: CASSSMTSGSYNEQFF.